The 14 T cell receptor beta chains in this list originate from one sample, sequenced in a study of OX40 agonist ivuxolimab in advanced cancers. Sequencing was performed with immunoSEQ multiplex PCR; in TCRdb, only in-frame clones are kept and a portion is missing. The sample includes about 45,000 clones, 84% seen only once; the top ten take 14% to 15%. The material sequenced was CD4+ or CD8+ T cells sorted from blood, taken in a trial of the OX40 agonist ivuxolimab. The receptors here all came from an adult with an advanced solid tumor such as melanoma, head and neck, liver or kidney cancer.

The chain combines TRBV9 with TRBJ1-3; D remains ambiguous. V lost 4 bases, J lost 8 bases, and 31 bases lay in between. Germline V lookup: CDR1 SGDLS, CDR2 YYNGEE. The CDR3 is 19 amino acids. The chain's CDR3 is CASSPRQRLGVSLADTIYF. The DNA of the CDR3 is TGTGCCAGCAGCCCCAGACAACGGCTCGGTGTATCGTTAGCGGACACCATATATTTT.

The DNA for the CDR3 is TGTGCCAGCAGCTGGGGACAATACAATGAGCAGTTCTTC. Protein product: CASSWGQYNEQFF. V usage is TRBV7-9 and J usage is TRBJ2-1; D is perhaps TRBD1 (6 bases). This CDR3 contains 13 residues. CDR1 and CDR2 (germline): SEHNR, FQNEAQ (reference sequence). The V gene lost 4 bases and the J gene lost 4 bases, with 8 bases spanning the gap. Full variable domain (outside the CDR3, taken from reference TRBV7-9 and TRBJ2-1): DTGVSQNPRHKITKRGQNVTFRCDPISEHNRLYWYRQTLGQGPEFLTYFQNEAQLEKSRLLSDRFSAERPKGSFSTLEIQRTEQGDSAMYLCASSWGQYNEQFFGPGTRLTVL.

This rearrangement joins TRBV14 to TRBJ2-1; TRBD1 matches 8 bases. The junction had 7 bases not matched to a gene; V was cut back by 1 base and J by 5 bases. The CDR3 consists of 16 residues. Germline lookup yields CDR1 SGHDN and CDR2 FVKESK. DNA for the CDR3: TGTGCCAGCAGCCAAGGTGGCAGGGGGCTAAACAATGAGCAGTTCTTC. This sequence encodes CASSQGGRGLNNEQFF.

The genes are TRBV11-2 and TRBJ2-1; possible D gene TRBD1, 7 bases. The CDR3 has 16 amino acids. The V gene lost 2 bases and the J gene lost 0 bases, with 11 bases spanning the gap. The germline CDR1 and CDR2 sequences are SGHAT and FQNNGV. CDR3 nucleotides: TGTGCCAGCAGCTTAACAGGGGAGGTCTCCTACAATGAGCAGTTCTTC. Residues: CASSLTGEVSYNEQFF.

The chain carries TRBV7-3 and TRBJ2-1; 7 bases line up with TRBD1. Germline V lookup: CDR1 SGHTA, CDR2 FQGTGA. The junction had 10 bases not matched to a gene; V was cut back by 0 bases and J by 5 bases. The CDR3 is 17 residues long. CDR3 protein: CASSLTREQGMHNEQFF. The CDR3 bases are TGTGCCAGCAGCTTAACCCGGGAACAGGGGATGCACAATGAGCAGTTCTTC.

The table lists this clone with a few counts. J is TRBJ1-1 and V is TRBV7-6; 8 bases agree with TRBD1. The CDR3 has 12 amino acids. V lost 6 bases, J lost 8 bases, and 5 bases stayed unmatched. Per germline, CDR1 SGHVS and CDR2 FNYEAQ. DNA of the CDR3: TGTGCCAGCAGAACGGACAGGGAGGAAGCTTTCTTT. Its protein product is CASRTDREEAFF.

This clone has more than one count but fewer than ten. CDR3 sequence reads: CASSLDRNYGYTF. Here the CDR3 DNA reads TGTGCCAGCAGCTTAGACAGAAACTATGGCTACACCTTC. The gene calls are TRBV5-6 and TRBJ1-2; weak D call: TRBD1 (5 bases). The CDR3 has 13 amino acids. Germline V gives CDR1 SGHDT, CDR2 YYEEEE. V gave up 2 bases and J gave up 2 bases, with 7 bases separating them.

The chain carries TRBV6-5 and TRBJ1-5, with D tentatively TRBD1 (5 bases). The CDR3 is 15 amino acids. The germline CDR1 and CDR2 sequences are MNHEY and SVGAGI. V was cut by 5 bases and J by 4 bases, with 15 bases left in between. The CDR3 DNA is TGTGCCAGCAGTCGAACCGGGGGAGGGAATCAGCCCCAGCATTTT. This codes for CASSRTGGGNQPQHF.

The CDR3 loop is CASGFLNTEAFF. The CDR3 DNA reads as TGTGCTAGTGGTTTCTTGAACACTGAAGCTTTCTTT. V gene TRBV12-5 combines with J gene TRBJ1-1; D remains ambiguous. With 3 bases removed from V and 0 bases from J, the gap between germline ends came to 2 bases. Per the germline V gene, CDR1 is LGHNT and CDR2 is FRNRAP. The CDR3 consists of 12 residues.

The J gene is TRBJ1-1, the V gene TRBV28, with D unclear. Germline V lookup: CDR1 MDHEN, CDR2 SYDVKM. V was clipped by 7 bases and J by 0 bases, with 18 bases between them. This CDR3 has 16 amino acids. As DNA, the CDR3 is TGTGCCAGCACCGTTATTCCCGGACGGCTGAACACTGAAGCTTTCTTT. This translates into CASTVIPGRLNTEAFF.

Comments on this clone: Other DNA sequences within the sample encode an identical CDR3. This rearrangement joins TRBV18 to TRBJ2-3; D is uncertain. The V end lost 6 bases, the J end lost 1 base, and 5 bases lay between the germline ends. The CDR3 length is 12 residues. Germline CDR1 KGHSH, CDR2 LQKENI. The CDR3 nucleotides are TGTGCCAGCTCCCCAGGCACAGATACGCAGTATTTT. Its translation is CASSPGTDTQYF.

In nucleotides, the CDR3 is TGCGCCAGCAGCCGTGGAAGGGACGAGCAGTACTTC. It codes for CASSRGRDEQYF. This rearrangement joins TRBV4-1 to TRBJ2-7, with D uncertain. The germline gives CDR1 MGHRA, CDR2 YSYEKL. Deletions cut 4 bases from V and 5 bases from J, with 9 bases between. This CDR3 has 12 amino acids.

The chain combines TRBV9 with TRBJ1-1; D is uncertain. In germline, CDR1 is SGDLS, CDR2 YYNGEE. The CDR3 is 13 amino acids. V was shortened by 0 bases and J by 3 bases, with 6 bases between the two germline ends. The DNA for the CDR3 is TGTGCCAGCAGCGTAGCCCGGGACACTGAAGCTTTCTTT. Translating it yields CASSVARDTEAFF.

The chain has TRBV23-1 and TRBJ1-1, with 7 bases that match TRBD1. TRBV23-1 is classed as an ORF, of uncertain function. The J segment lost 4 bases and the V segment lost 7 bases, leaving 9 bases of the junction unmatched. This CDR3 is built from 14 residues. The CDR3 DNA reads TGCGCCAGCAACACCCGGGACAGTCCCACTGAAGCTTTCTTT. This sequence encodes CASNTRDSPTEAFF.